This T cell receptor beta chain emerged from a study of CD8+ T cells in alopecia areata. Study at large: Graft recipients were approximately 6-11-week-old female C3H/HeJ mice, and donor skin originated from roughly 6-13-month-old C3H/HeJ mice with spontaneous alopecia. Study-level results: The study also sequences resident alphabeta T cells of normal skin in scalp samples.

RNA was isolated and reverse transcribed to cDNA, the sequencing template. Here immunoSEQ multiplex PCR was the method, and the copy in TCRdb shows in-frame clones only, minus some. Listed for the sample are about 2,700 clones, none seen a single time. This clone was seen at least ten times. Its specificity is unknown. Here the gene names and germline are mouse. Coverage ceases 4 residues before the CDR3 finishes, and the germline J gene fills in the end. CDR3 size: 14 residues. Trimming shortened V by 1 base and J by 1 base, and 9 bases separated the two germline ends. Per germline, CDR1 NNHNN and CDR2 SYGAGS (reference sequence).

V gene TRBV13-2 combines with J gene TRBJ2-7; D might be TRBD1 (6 bases). This receptor was taken from a C3H/HeJ mouse with alopecia areata. Strain haplotype (MHC): H2-k. Sequencing was done on a sample of lesional skin. CDR3 sequence: CASGDRGQSYEQYF. CDR3 DNA (partial): TGTGCCAGCGGTGATAGGGGACAATCCTAT.